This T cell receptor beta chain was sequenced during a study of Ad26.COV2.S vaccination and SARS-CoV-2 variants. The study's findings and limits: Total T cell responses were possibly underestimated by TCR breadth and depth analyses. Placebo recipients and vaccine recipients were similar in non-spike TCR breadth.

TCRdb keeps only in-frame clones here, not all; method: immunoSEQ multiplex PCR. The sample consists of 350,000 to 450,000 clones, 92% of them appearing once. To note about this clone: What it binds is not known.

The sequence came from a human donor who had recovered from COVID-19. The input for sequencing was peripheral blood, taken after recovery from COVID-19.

The CDR3, as DNA: TGTGCCAGTAGTATTATTAGGGGACAGGGGAACACTGAAGCTTTCTTT. It specifies CASSIIRGQGNTEAFF. V usage is TRBV19 and J usage is TRBJ1-1, with TRBD1 identical over 9 bases. The CDR3 is made up of 16 amino acids. The germline V gene has CDR1 LNHDA and CDR2 SQIVND (reference sequence). J was trimmed by 1 base and V by 3 bases; bases with no gene match: 6.